This TCR beta chain was observed in a study of T-cell reconstitution after alpha-beta-depleted transplantation in children. The study's findings and limits: Reported findings indicate that, about two months after transplant, alpha-beta T cells came from several hundred expanded clones, which were derived from non-depleted graft cells. Diversity of TCRbeta at day 60 was high in some patients, arising from surviving recipient T cells and thymic progenitors. T cells produced anew were the main source of T-cell counts and diversity one year after transplant.

The CDR3 runs 15 residues. V was cut by 6 bases and J by 7 bases, with 22 bases left in between. From germline, CDR1 is DFQATT and CDR2 SNEGSKA (reference sequence). Unique molecular identifiers were used to barcode this TCRbeta library. Each CDR3 protein gets one entry after TCRdb re-called the PCR reads with MiXCR. This table holds 500,000 to 750,000 distinct CDR3 sequences, over 10% found once. The table lists this clonotype with a count of one. Antigen: not known. The chain has TRBV20-1 and TRBJ2-1; maybe TRBD2 (6 bases). The sequencing used PBMCs, mostly from graft donor cells, collected 360 days after TCRalphabeta/CD19-depleted stem cell transplant. This TCR was sampled from a male patient aged 10 to 17 who had a stem cell transplant for acute myeloid leukemia, so the T cells may come from the graft donor. CDR3 in amino acids: CSAEGWGRPGNEQFF. CDR3 DNA: TGCAGTGCGGAGGGGTGGGGGAGGCCGGGGAATGAGCAGTTCTTC.